This is a list of T cell receptor beta chains from one sample in a study of OX40 agonist ivuxolimab in advanced cancers. Method: immunoSEQ multiplex PCR; TCRdb's copy keeps in-frame clones and lacks some. Of 77,000 or so clones listed, 90% were seen once; the top ten hold 0.35% to 0.45%. Sequencing was performed on CD4+ or CD8+ T cells sorted from blood, taken in a trial of the OX40 agonist ivuxolimab. The receptors here all came from an adult with an advanced solid tumor such as melanoma, head and neck, liver or kidney cancer. CDR3s include the opening cysteine and the closing phenylalanine or tryptophan. A D gene is named only where the DNA matches it firmly. Some rows mark clone size as missing; the rest say once, few, many or name a class of expanded clone.

v_call	d_call	j_call	clone_size	cdr3_nt	cdr3_aa
TRBV19	-	TRBJ2-3	once	TGTGCCAGTAGCCCTGCTAGGGGGAATCTACACCGGGATACGCAGTATTTT	CASSPARGNLHRDTQYF
TRBV19	-	TRBJ2-1	once	TGTGCCAGTAGTATACAGGGCAGGGGTTCCTACAATGAGCAGTTCTTC	CASSIQGRGSYNEQFF
TRBV27	-	TRBJ2-5	-	TGTGCCAGCAGTTCAGGTTACCAAGAGACCCAGTACTTC	CASSSGYQETQYF
TRBV7-2	TRBD2	TRBJ2-7	-	TGTGCCAGCAGCTTAGGACTAGCGGGAGAAGACGAGCAGTACTTC	CASSLGLAGEDEQYF
TRBV27	TRBD1	TRBJ1-5	once	TGTGCCAGCAGCCCCGGGACAGGGGGCTTCAATCAGCCCCAGCATTTT	CASSPGTGGFNQPQHF
TRBV27	TRBD2	TRBJ2-1	-	TGTGCCAGCAGACTTAGCGGGAGCTCCTACAATGAGCAGTTCTTC	CASRLSGSSYNEQFF
TRBV4-3	TRBD2	TRBJ2-7	-	TGCGCCAGCAGCCAGCACCCGGGACTAGCGGGGGGGTCGCCCTACGAGCAGTACTTC	CASSQHPGLAGGSPYEQYF
TRBV6-1	TRBD1	TRBJ2-3	-	TGTGCCAGCAGTGTACAGGGGGCTCGCACAGATACGCAGTATTTT	CASSVQGARTDTQYF
TRBV27	-	TRBJ1-2	-	TGTGCCAGCAGTTCATATGCGGCCACGGGGGCGAATGGCTACACCTTC	CASSSYAATGANGYTF
TRBV9	-	TRBJ2-7	-	TGTGCCAGCAGCAGAGGTGCAGGGTTCGTCGAGCAGTACTTC	CASSRGAGFVEQYF
TRBV7-2	-	TRBJ2-1	-	TGTGCCAGCGCCTCCGGACGGTACAATGAGCAGTTCTTC	CASASGRYNEQFF
TRBV30	-	TRBJ2-3	-	TGTGCCTGGAGTGTAAGGGGGTCTCCCACAGATACGCAGTATTTT	CAWSVRGSPTDTQYF
TRBV7-2	-	TRBJ2-7	-	TGTGCCAGCAGCTGGGCCAGGGGAGGTGACGAGCAGTACTTC	CASSWARGGDEQYF
TRBV14	TRBD2	TRBJ2-5	-	TGTGCCAGCAGCCAACAACTAGCGGGTGCCCAAGAGACCCAGTACTTC	CASSQQLAGAQETQYF
TRBV18	-	TRBJ2-2	-	TGTGCCAGCTCACCACGTGGCAGGGGAGACACCGGGGAGCTGTTTTTT	CASSPRGRGDTGELFF
TRBV7-2	-	TRBJ2-1	-	TGTGCCAGCAGCTCACTAGGAGAGCAGTTCTTC	CASSSLGEQFF
TRBV7-2	-	TRBJ2-2	-	TGTGCCAGCGCAGGAGTCGAAAACACCGGGGAGCTGTTTTTT	CASAGVENTGELFF
TRBV30	TRBD2	TRBJ2-7	-	TGTGCCTGGAGTGCACCGGGCCCTAGCGGGGGGGACTTC	CAWSAPGPSGGDF
TRBV6-1	TRBD2	TRBJ2-7	-	TGTGCCAGCAGTGAAGGACTAGCGGGAAACCACGAGCAGTACTTC	CASSEGLAGNHEQYF
TRBV28	TRBD2	TRBJ2-1	-	TGTGCCAGCAGTTTTAGCGGGAGAAGGCATGAGCAGTTCTTC	CASSFSGRRHEQFF
TRBV7-9	-	TRBJ1-4	-	TGTGCCAGCAGCTTCGCCGGGGGAGCCGAAAAACTGTTTTTT	CASSFAGGAEKLFF
TRBV9	TRBD2	TRBJ2-7	-	TGTGCCAGCAGCGCGAGCGGGAGTCTTTACGAGCAGTACTTC	CASSASGSLYEQYF
TRBV13	-	TRBJ2-3	-	TGTGCCAGCAGCCGGTACAATACACAGGGTACGCAGTATTTT	CASSRYNTQGTQYF
TRBV9	TRBD1	TRBJ1-4	-	TGTGCCAGCAGCGTAGGACAGGGGAATTTTGGTGAAAAACTGTTTTTT	CASSVGQGNFGEKLFF
TRBV9	-	TRBJ2-3	-	TGTGCCAGCAGCGTAGTTGGGGGCGGCACAGATACGCAGTATTTT	CASSVVGGGTDTQYF
TRBV2	TRBD1	TRBJ1-1	-	TGTGCCAGCAGACCCCCCTCTAGGAACAGGGGTGATTTCTTT	CASRPPSRNRGDFF
TRBV10-1	TRBD1	TRBJ2-4	once	TGCGCCAGCAGTGAGTTTAGACAGGGGGAAGTCAAAAACATTCAGTACTTC	CASSEFRQGEVKNIQYF
TRBV5-1	TRBD2	TRBJ2-3	-	TGCGCCAGCAGGGTAGGGACTAGCGGGAGATCCGATACGCAGTATTTT	CASRVGTSGRSDTQYF
TRBV30	TRBD2	TRBJ2-1	-	TGTGCCTGGAGTTCCACTAGCGGGTACAATGAGCAGTTCTTC	CAWSSTSGYNEQFF
TRBV28	-	TRBJ1-4	-	TGTGCCAGCAGTGGGAATGAAAAACTGTTTTTT	CASSGNEKLFF
TRBV18	TRBD1	TRBJ1-1	-	TGTGCCAGCTCACCAGTAACAGGGGGCGCCCCGGGAACTGAAGCTTTCTTT	CASSPVTGGAPGTEAFF
TRBV6-5	-	TRBJ2-7	once	TGTGCCAGCAGTAAACAGGGTTACTACGAGCAGTACTTC	CASSKQGYYEQYF
TRBV18	-	TRBJ1-1	-	TGTGCCAGCTCACTACAGGGGAACACTGAAGCTTTCTTT	CASSLQGNTEAFF
TRBV6-5	-	TRBJ1-1	-	TGTGCCAGCAGTACCCCCGGGACAGAAGCTTTCTTT	CASSTPGTEAFF
TRBV27	-	TRBJ2-7	-	TGTGCCAGCAGTGGAGAGGGACACTCCTACGAGCAGTACTTC	CASSGEGHSYEQYF
TRBV30	-	TRBJ2-5	-	TGTGCCTGGTGTGAGCACCAAGAGACCCAGTACTTC	CAWCEHQETQYF
TRBV28	-	TRBJ1-2	-	TGTGCCAGCAGTTTAGGGCAGTTCTATGGCTACACCTTC	CASSLGQFYGYTF
TRBV7-2	-	TRBJ2-3	-	TGTGCCAGCAGCATACTCGGGGGCCCAGATACGCAGTATTTT	CASSILGGPDTQYF
TRBV6-6	TRBD2	TRBJ2-7	-	TGTGCCAGCAGTGCTTCTAGCGGGGGAGGTTACGAGCAGTACTTC	CASSASSGGGYEQYF
TRBV18	TRBD1	TRBJ2-7	-	TGTGCCAGCTCACCCATATTACAGGGGAACGAGCAGTACTTC	CASSPILQGNEQYF
TRBV2	-	TRBJ1-1	-	TGTGCCAGCAGTCAAGACGGAGGCATGAACACTGAAGCTTTCTTT	CASSQDGGMNTEAFF
TRBV5-1	TRBD1	TRBJ2-7	-	TGCGCCAGCAGCTTAGATCCGGGACAGGGTGAGCAGTACTTC	CASSLDPGQGEQYF
TRBV6-6	TRBD1	TRBJ1-1	-	TGTGCCAGCAGTTATCGGGGACAGGGGGCCGAAGCTTTCTTT	CASSYRGQGAEAFF
TRBV7-2	-	TRBJ2-3	-	TGTGCCAGCAGCCCTAGACTAACCACAGATACGCAGTATTTT	CASSPRLTTDTQYF
TRBV5-6	-	TRBJ2-3	-	TGTGCCAGCAGCCTTGACCCCTTAAGGGAATTTTGGAGCACAGATACGCAGTATTTT	CASSLDPLREFWSTDTQYF
TRBV6-6	-	TRBJ1-6	-	TGTGCCAGCAGTTACGGGGGGGTGGACTATAATTCACCCCTCCACTTT	CASSYGGVDYNSPLHF
TRBV7-3	-	TRBJ1-1	-	TGTGCCAGCAGTCGGGGCTCGAACACTGAAGCTTTCTTT	CASSRGSNTEAFF
TRBV19	-	TRBJ1-6	-	TGTGCCAGTAGGCAGGGCGTTTTTAATTCACCCCTCCACTTT	CASRQGVFNSPLHF
TRBV7-9	-	TRBJ1-3	-	TGTGCCGATCAGGGGTTCGCGGGAAACACCATATATTTT	CADQGFAGNTIYF
TRBV5-1	TRBD1	TRBJ1-1	-	TGCGCCAGCAGCGGGGACAGGTACACTGAAGCTTTCTTT	CASSGDRYTEAFF
TRBV2	TRBD1	TRBJ1-4	-	TGTGCCAGCAGTGAACAGGGGGCAGGAACGGGGGAAAAACTGTTTTTT	CASSEQGAGTGEKLFF
TRBV9	TRBD2	TRBJ2-7	once	TGTGCCAGCAGTTTCCAAATAGCGGGATCCCTCTACGAGCAGTACTTC	CASSFQIAGSLYEQYF
TRBV7-2	TRBD1	TRBJ2-5	once	TGTGCCAGCAGCTTAGTAAGGGGGCGGGAAGAGACCCAGTACTTC	CASSLVRGREETQYF
TRBV6-5	-	TRBJ2-7	-	TGTGCCAGCAGTTCCCCCGCTAGCGCCGAGCAGTGCTTC	CASSSPASAEQCF
TRBV7-3	TRBD2	TRBJ2-5	-	TGTGCCAGCAGCTTAGGGAGGGGTCAAGAGACCCAGTACTTC	CASSLGRGQETQYF
TRBV6-5	-	TRBJ2-3	-	TGTGCCAGCAGTTACCTTGTATATTTT	CASSYLVYF
TRBV30	-	TRBJ1-2	-	TGTGCCTGGAACGAGGGGGGGAGGGCGCCTCTTTATGGCTACACCTTC	CAWNEGGRAPLYGYTF
TRBV5-1	TRBD1	TRBJ2-7	-	TGCGCCAGCAGCTGGGGACAGGGTCCCTACGAGCAGTACTTC	CASSWGQGPYEQYF